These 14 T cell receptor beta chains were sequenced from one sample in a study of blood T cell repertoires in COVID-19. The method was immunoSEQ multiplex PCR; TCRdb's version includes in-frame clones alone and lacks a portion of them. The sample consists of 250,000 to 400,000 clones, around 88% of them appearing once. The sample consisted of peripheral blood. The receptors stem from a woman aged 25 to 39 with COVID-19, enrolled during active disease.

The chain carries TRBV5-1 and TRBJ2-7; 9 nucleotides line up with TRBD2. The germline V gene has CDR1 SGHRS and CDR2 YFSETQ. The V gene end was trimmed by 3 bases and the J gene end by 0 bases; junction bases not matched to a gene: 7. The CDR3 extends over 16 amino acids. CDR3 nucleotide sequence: TGCGCCAGCAGCTGGACCCTAGCGGGGCCCTCCTACGAGCAGTACTTC. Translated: CASSWTLAGPSYEQYF. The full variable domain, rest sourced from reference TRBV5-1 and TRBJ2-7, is KAGVTQTPRYLIKTRGQQVTLSCSPISGHRSVSWYQQTPGQGLQFLFEYFSETQRNKGNFPGRFSGRQFSNSRSEMNVSTLELGDSALYLCASSWTLAGPSYEQYFGPGTRLTVT.

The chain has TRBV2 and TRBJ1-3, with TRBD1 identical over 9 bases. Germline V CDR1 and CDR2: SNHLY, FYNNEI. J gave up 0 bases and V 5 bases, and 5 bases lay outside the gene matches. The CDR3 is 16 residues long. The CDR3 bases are TGTGCCAGCAGTCCCGGGACAGGGAACTCTGGAAACACCATATATTTT. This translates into CASSPGTGNSGNTIYF.

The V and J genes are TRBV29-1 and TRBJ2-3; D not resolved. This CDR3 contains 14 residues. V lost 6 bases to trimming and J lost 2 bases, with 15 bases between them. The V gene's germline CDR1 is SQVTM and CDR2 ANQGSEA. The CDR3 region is CSVALAHFTDTQYF. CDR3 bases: TGCAGCGTAGCGCTCGCGCACTTCACAGATACGCAGTATTTT.

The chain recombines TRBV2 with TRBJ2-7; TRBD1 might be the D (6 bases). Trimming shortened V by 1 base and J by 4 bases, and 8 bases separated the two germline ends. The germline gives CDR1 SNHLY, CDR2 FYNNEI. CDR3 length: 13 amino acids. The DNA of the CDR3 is TGTGCCAGCAGTGAAGTGCAGGGGTACGAGCAGTACTTC. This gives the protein CASSEVQGYEQYF.

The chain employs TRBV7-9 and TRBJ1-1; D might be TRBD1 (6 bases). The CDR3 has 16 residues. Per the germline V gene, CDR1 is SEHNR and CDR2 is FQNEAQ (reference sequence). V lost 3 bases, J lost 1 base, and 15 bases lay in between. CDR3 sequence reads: CASSFFPGQPNTEAFF. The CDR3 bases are TGTGCCAGCAGCTTTTTCCCTGGACAGCCGAACACTGAAGCTTTCTTT.

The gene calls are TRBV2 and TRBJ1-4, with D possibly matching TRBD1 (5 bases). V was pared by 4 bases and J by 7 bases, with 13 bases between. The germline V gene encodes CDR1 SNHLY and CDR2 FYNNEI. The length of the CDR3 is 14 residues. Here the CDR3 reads CASSVAGLGEKLFF. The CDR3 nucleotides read TGTGCCAGCAGTGTGGCAGGGCTGGGTGAAAAACTGTTTTTT.

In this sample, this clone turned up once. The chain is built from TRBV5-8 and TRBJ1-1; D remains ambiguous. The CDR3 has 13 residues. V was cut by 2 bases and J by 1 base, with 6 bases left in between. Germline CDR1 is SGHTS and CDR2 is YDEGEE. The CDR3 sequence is CASSFDSNTEAFF. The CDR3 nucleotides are TGTGCCAGCAGCTTTGACTCGAACACTGAAGCTTTCTTT.

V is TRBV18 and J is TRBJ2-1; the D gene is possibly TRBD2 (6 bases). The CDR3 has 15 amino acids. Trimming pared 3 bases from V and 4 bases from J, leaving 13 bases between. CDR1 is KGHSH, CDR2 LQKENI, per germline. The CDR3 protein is CASSPRGSTYNEQFF. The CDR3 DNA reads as TGTGCCAGCTCACCCCGGGGGTCCACATACAATGAGCAGTTCTTC.

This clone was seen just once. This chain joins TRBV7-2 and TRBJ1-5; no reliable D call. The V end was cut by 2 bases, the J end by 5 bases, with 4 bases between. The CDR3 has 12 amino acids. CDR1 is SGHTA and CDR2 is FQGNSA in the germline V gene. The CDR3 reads CASSLTHQPQHF. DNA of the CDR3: TGTGCCAGCAGCTTAACTCATCAGCCCCAGCATTTT.

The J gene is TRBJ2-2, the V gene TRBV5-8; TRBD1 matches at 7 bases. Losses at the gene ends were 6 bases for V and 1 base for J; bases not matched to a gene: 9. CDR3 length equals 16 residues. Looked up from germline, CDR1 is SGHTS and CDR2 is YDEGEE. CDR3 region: CASKGGWGRNTGELFF. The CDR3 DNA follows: TGTGCCAGCAAAGGGGGCTGGGGGCGGAACACCGGGGAGCTGTTTTTT. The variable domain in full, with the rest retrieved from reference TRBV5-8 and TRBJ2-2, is EAGVTQSPTHLIKTRGQQATLRCSPISGHTSVYWYQQALGLGLQFLLWYDEGEERNRGNFPPRFSGRQFPNYSSELNVNALELEDSALYLCASKGGWGRNTGELFFGEGSRLTVL.

The CDR3: CASGLFNPGQRYNEQFF. The CDR3 DNA reads TGTGCTAGTGGTTTGTTTAACCCGGGACAGCGATACAATGAGCAGTTCTTC. The gene calls are TRBV12-5 and TRBJ2-1; 7 bases line up with TRBD1. Germline CDR1 LGHNT, CDR2 FRNRAP. The CDR3 extends over 17 amino acids. Germline trimming cut 2 bases from V and 4 bases from J; bases unmatched to any gene: 11.

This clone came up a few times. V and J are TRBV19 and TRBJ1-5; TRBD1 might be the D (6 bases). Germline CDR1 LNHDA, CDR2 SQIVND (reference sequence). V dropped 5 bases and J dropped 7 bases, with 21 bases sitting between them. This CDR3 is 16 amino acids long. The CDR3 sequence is CASSPLSGAPRQPQHF. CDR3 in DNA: TGTGCCAGTAGTCCCTTGTCAGGGGCTCCTCGGCAGCCCCAGCATTTT. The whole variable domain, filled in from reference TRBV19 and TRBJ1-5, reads DGGITQSPKYLFRKEGQNVTLSCEQNLNHDAMYWYRQDPGQGLRLIYYSQIVNDFQKGDIAEGYSVSREKKESFPLTVTSAQKNPTAFYLCASSPLSGAPRQPQHFGDGTRLSIL.

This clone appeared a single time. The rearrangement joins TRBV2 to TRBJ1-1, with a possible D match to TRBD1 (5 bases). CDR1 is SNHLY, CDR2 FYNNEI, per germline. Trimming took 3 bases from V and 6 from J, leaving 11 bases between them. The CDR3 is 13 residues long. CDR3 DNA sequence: TGTGCCAGCAGTGAGATTTGGGGCGCTGAAGCTTTCTTT. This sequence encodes CASSEIWGAEAFF.

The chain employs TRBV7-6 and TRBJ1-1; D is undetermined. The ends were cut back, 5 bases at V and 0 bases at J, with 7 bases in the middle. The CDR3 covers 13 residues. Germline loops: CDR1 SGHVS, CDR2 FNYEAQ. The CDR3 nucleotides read TGTGCCAGCAGCATAGACTTGAACACTGAAGCTTTCTTT. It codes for CASSIDLNTEAFF.